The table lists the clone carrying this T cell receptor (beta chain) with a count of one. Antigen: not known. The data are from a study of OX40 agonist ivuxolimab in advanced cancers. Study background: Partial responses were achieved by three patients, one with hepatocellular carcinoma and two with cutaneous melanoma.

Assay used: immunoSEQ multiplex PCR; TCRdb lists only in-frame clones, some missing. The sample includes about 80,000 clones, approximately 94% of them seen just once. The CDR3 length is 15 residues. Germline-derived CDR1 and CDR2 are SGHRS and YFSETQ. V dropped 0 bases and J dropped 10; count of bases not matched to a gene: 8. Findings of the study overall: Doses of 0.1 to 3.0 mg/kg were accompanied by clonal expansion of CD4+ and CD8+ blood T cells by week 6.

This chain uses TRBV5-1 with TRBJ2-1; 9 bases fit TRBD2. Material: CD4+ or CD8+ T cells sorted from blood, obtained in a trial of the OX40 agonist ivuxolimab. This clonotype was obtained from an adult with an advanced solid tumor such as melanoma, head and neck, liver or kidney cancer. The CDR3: CASSLGSGRTYEQFF. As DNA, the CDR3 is TGCGCCAGCAGCTTGGGTAGCGGGAGAACCTACGAGCAGTTCTTC.